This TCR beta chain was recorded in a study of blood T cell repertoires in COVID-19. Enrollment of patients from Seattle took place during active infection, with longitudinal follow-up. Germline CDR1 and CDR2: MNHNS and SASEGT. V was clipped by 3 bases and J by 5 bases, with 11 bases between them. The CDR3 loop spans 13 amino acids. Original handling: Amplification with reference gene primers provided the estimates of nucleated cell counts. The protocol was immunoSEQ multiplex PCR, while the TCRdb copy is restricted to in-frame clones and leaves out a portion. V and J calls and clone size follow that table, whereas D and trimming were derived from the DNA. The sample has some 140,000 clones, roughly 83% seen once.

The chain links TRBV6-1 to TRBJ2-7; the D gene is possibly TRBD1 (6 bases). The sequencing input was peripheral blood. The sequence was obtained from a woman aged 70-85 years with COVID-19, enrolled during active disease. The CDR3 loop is CASSEGARDEQYF. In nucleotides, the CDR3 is TGTGCCAGCAGTGAGGGGGCTCGAGACGAGCAGTACTTC.